The 11 T cell receptor beta chains listed next were all sequenced from one sample in a study of T cells in Graves' hyperthyroidism and ophthalmopathy (dated 2019 in TCRdb). Library preparation was by multiplex PCR. Sequencing took place on an Illumina HiSeq 2000. The TCR beta CDR3 regions were amplified from RNA transcripts. The TCR CDR3 was subjected to a first round of RT-PCR using the HTBI primer set and the Qiagen OneStep RT-PCR kit. In-frame beta chains were kept once TCRdb had trimmed the public reads at Q25 with fastp and called clones with MiXCR. Each entry is one CDR3 protein sequence, shown with its most common DNA and genes. A total of approximately 640,000 distinct CDR3 sequences appear in this sample, around 15% of them only once. The top ten constitute about 16% of the sample. Material: blood. These receptors all stem from a man in his fifties or sixties with Graves' hyperthyroidism.

As to this clonotype: A clone one base away is much larger, so this may be a read error. The chain couples TRBV28 to TRBJ1-4; 7 nucleotides match TRBD1. Germline V gene data show CDR1 as MDHEN and CDR2 as SYDVKM. The CDR3 sequence is 15 residues long. CDR3 sequence: CAGSLGGTAKEKLFF. For the CDR3, the DNA is TGTGCCGGCAGTCTGGGTGGGACAGCAAAGGAAAAACTGTTTTTT.

This clonotype was detected a few times. The chain joins TRBV11-1 to TRBJ2-3; 9 nucleotides line up with TRBD1. With 5 bases clipped from V and 0 bases from J, the junction kept 9 bases outside the gene matches. The germline CDR1 and CDR2 sequences are SGHAT and FQDESV (reference sequence). This CDR3 is built from 17 residues. The CDR3 loop is CASSTGTGLSSTDTQYF. The CDR3 DNA follows: TGTGCCAGCAGCACCGGGACAGGGCTTTCGAGCACAGATACGCAGTATTTT.

The rearrangement links TRBV3-1 to TRBJ2-7; maybe TRBD1 (5 bases). Germline assignment: CDR1 LGHDT and CDR2 YNNKEL (reference sequence). The CDR3 sequence is 15 residues long. V lost 0 bases and J 0 bases, leaving 9 bases between the germline ends. The CDR3 DNA follows: TGTGCCAGCAGCCAAGATCCAGGGATCTCCTACGAGCAGTACTTC. Its protein is CASSQDPGISYEQYF.

CDR3 in amino acids: CASSQHTSGRSYEQYF. The CDR3 bases are TGCGCCAGCAGCCAACATACTAGCGGGCGTTCCTACGAGCAGTACTTC. V gene TRBV4-1 combines with J gene TRBJ2-7, with TRBD2 matching over 9 bases. The V and J ends lost 2 bases and 1 base, in that order; junction bases with no gene match: 6. Per the germline V gene, CDR1 is MGHRA and CDR2 is YSYEKL. The length of the CDR3 is 16 residues.

This clonotype was detected once. The chain joins TRBV10-1 to TRBJ2-2, with a tentative D call TRBD2 (7 bases). The CDR3 length is 15 residues. CDR1 and CDR2 from the germline V gene are WNHNN and SYGVQD (reference sequence). V lost 2 bases to trimming and J lost 5 bases, with 12 bases between them. The CDR3 DNA is TGCGCCAGCAGTGAGGGACTAGGGGGGACCGGGGAGCTGTTTTTT. Protein product: CASSEGLGGTGELFF.

The chain has TRBV6-1 and TRBJ1-2; 9 nucleotides align to TRBD1. Germline CDR1 is MNHNS and CDR2 is SASEGT. CDR3 length equals 15 residues. V trimming: 5 bases; J trimming: 2 bases; junction bases outside the gene matches: 6. CDR3 sequence reads: CASSHRTGENYGYTF. The CDR3 DNA reads as TGTGCCAGCAGTCACCGGACAGGGGAAAACTATGGCTACACCTTC.

As regards this clonotype: At one boundary the junction diverges from the germline segment, which might be a read error. The rearrangement joins TRBV2 to TRBJ2-4, with D possibly matching TRBD1 (5 bases). The CDR3 totals 16 residues. Germline assignment: CDR1 SNHLY and CDR2 FYNNEI. This chain's CDR3 is CATSESWGIAKNIQYF. CDR3 sequence (DNA): TGTGCCACCAGTGAGTCATGGGGCATAGCCAAAAACATTCAGTACTTC.

In this sample, this clonotype turned up many times. The rearrangement links TRBV2 to TRBJ1-3; the D is unclear. The CDR3 has 14 residues. Germline-derived CDR1 and CDR2 are SNHLY and FYNNEI. The V end lost 1 base, the J end lost 2 bases, and 6 bases lay between the germline ends. This CDR3 is CASSEGRAGNTIYF. CDR3 nucleotide sequence: TGTGCCAGCAGTGAAGGGCGCGCTGGAAACACCATATATTTT.

This clonotype was counted ten times or more. The V call is TRBV2, the J call TRBJ1-1, with D uncertain. The CDR3 is 15 amino acids. Looked up from germline, CDR1 is SNHLY and CDR2 is FYNNEI. Deletions cut 2 bases from V and 1 base from J, with 11 bases between. CDR3 protein: CASSESRAGNTEAFF. For the CDR3, the DNA is TGTGCCAGCAGTGAATCGAGGGCTGGGAACACTGAAGCTTTCTTT.

In nucleotides, the CDR3 is TGCGCCAGCAGCCCCCGTCCAGGGCAGGGAAACACCATATATTTT. Encoded protein: CASSPRPGQGNTIYF. The chain links TRBV4-1 to TRBJ1-3; D possibly corresponds to TRBD1 (5 bases). Germline V gene lookup returns CDR1 MGHRA and CDR2 YSYEKL. This CDR3 has 15 residues. Trimming took off 4 bases at V and 4 bases at J, with 14 bases between the two ends.

This clonotype has a single count. The chain combines TRBV30 with TRBJ1-1; TRBD1 matches 8 bases. This CDR3 region has 11 residues. Germline CDR1 is GTSNPN and CDR2 is SVGIG (reference sequence). In DNA form, the CDR3 reads TGTACTACCGACAGGGGCCCTGAAGCTTTCTTT. This encodes CTTDRGPEAFF.